The entry below describes one TCR beta chain. The sample comes from a study of control samples from healthy donors and cancer patients. V was clipped by 1 base and J by 0 bases, with 7 bases between them. The germline gives CDR1 SGHRS, CDR2 YFSETQ. CDR3 size: 14 residues. Sequencing used immunoSEQ multiplex PCR; TCRdb keeps in-frame clones, though not all of them. The sample shows about 160,000 clones, 85% to 90% of them seen only once. The receptor's source is a man younger than 45 in good health. Sequencing was done on a sample of blood. The chain is built from TRBV5-1 and TRBJ1-1; D unresolved. CDR3 protein: CASSLLGMNTEAFF. For the CDR3, the DNA is TGCGCCAGCAGCTTGCTTGGCATGAACACTGAAGCTTTCTTT. The full variable domain, with the rest looked up from reference TRBV5-1 and TRBJ1-1, is KAGVTQTPRYLIKTRGQQVTLSCSPISGHRSVSWYQQTPGQGLQFLFEYFSETQRNKGNFPGRFSGRQFSNSRSEMNVSTLELGDSALYLCASSLLGMNTEAFFGQGTRLTVV.